This record covers a single T cell receptor (beta chain). This entry belongs to a study of blood T cell repertoires in COVID-19. In the 2 weeks before study entry, exposed participants met a COVID-19 case, which was PCR-confirmed or clinician-diagnosed. Libraries were prepared by immunoSEQ multiplex PCR; TCRdb keeps only in-frame clonotypes and omits some of them. The data contain 120,000 to 150,000 clones, around 83% of them singletons. Germline values: CDR1 MNHEY, CDR2 SMNVEV (reference sequence). The V and J ends lost 1 base and 2 bases respectively, with 15 bases between them. CDR3 length equals 17 residues.

This chain connects TRBV27 to TRBJ2-1; maybe TRBD1 (5 bases). The receptor was derived from a woman aged 50 to 60 who had been exposed to COVID-19. What was sequenced was PBMCs or T cells enriched from blood (not recorded which). DNA of the CDR3: TGTGCCAGCAGTTTATTGAAACGTAGGGGCCCCTACAATGAGCAGTTCTTC. It yields the protein CASSLLKRRGPYNEQFF.